This TCR beta chain was observed in a study of blood T cell repertoires in COVID-19. Across the study: The study drew acute and convalescent COVID-19 samples from the United States, Italy and Spain. Sources were T cells, B-cell-depleted T cells, or PBMCs; the material itself was cDNA or gDNA.

Trimming pared 6 bases from V and 4 bases from J, leaving 22 bases between. Germline CDR1 and CDR2: LGHNA and YSLEER. The CDR3 extends over 17 amino acids. Per the original data handling: Scientists estimated how many nucleated cells there were by amplifying reference gene primers. Here immunoSEQ multiplex PCR was the method, and the copy in TCRdb shows in-frame clones only, minus some. That table furnishes V, J and clone size, whereas the DNA furnished D and trimming. The sample yields more than 110,000 clones, 70% to 90% seen once. The sample was peripheral blood. The V gene is TRBV4-3, the J gene TRBJ1-3; D perhaps matches TRBD1 (6 bases). This TCR came from a woman older than 75 with acute or convalescent COVID-19. The CDR3 loop reads CASRLLGRGGTGNTIYF. CDR3 nucleotide sequence: TGCGCCAGCAGGCTCCTGGGAAGGGGGGGAACCGGAAACACCATATATTTT.